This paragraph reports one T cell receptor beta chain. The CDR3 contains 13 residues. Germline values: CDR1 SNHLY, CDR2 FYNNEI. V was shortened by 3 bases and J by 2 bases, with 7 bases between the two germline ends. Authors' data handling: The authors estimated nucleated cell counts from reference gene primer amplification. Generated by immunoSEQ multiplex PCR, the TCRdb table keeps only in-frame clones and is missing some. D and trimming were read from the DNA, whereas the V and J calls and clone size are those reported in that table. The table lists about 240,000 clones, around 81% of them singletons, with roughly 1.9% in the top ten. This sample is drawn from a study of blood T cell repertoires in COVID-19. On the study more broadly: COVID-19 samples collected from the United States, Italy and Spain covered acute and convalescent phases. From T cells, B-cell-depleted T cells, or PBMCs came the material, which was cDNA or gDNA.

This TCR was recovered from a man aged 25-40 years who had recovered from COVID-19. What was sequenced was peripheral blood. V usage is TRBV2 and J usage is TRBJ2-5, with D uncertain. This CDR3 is CASSDNQQETQYF. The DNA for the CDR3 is TGTGCCAGCAGTGATAACCAGCAAGAGACCCAGTACTTC.